The 5 T cell receptor beta chains presented below share a single source sample, sequenced in a study of cytomegalovirus exposure and HLA in healthy donors. Use of 60 Vbeta and 13 Jbeta primers characterized the PCR. Measured with immunoSEQ multiplex PCR; TCRdb has only the in-frame clones, and not every one. Its table records 150,000 to 200,000 clones. Sequenced: PBMCs. The receptors were sampled from a man aged 25 to 40 in good health and CMV-seronegative.

This rearrangement joins TRBV20-1 to TRBJ2-3; unclear D gene. Trimming pared 3 bases from V and 3 bases from J, leaving 4 bases between. The CDR3 covers 11 residues. Germline V gene lookup returns CDR1 DFQATT and CDR2 SNEGSKA (reference sequence). The CDR3 region is CSASETDTQYF. CDR3 coding DNA: TGCAGTGCTAGTGAGACAGATACGCAGTATTTT.

The chain employs TRBV28 and TRBJ1-5, with D perhaps matching TRBD1 (6 bases). The CDR3 loop spans 16 amino acids. V dropped 3 bases and J dropped 2 bases, with 14 bases sitting between them. Germline CDR1 and CDR2: MDHEN and SYDVKM. In DNA form, the CDR3 reads TGTGCCAGCAGTTTTTCTGTCAGGGGCGGCAATCAGCCCCAGCATTTT. Residues: CASSFSVRGGNQPQHF.

The V gene is TRBV9, the J gene TRBJ2-7, with 12 bases matching TRBD1. After removal of 3 bases from V and 7 bases from J, the junction contained 8 bases not matched to a gene. CDR3 length: 15 amino acids. Germline V lookup: CDR1 SGDLS, CDR2 YYNGEE. CDR3 residues: CASSGPGQGAREQYF. CDR3 DNA: TGTGCCAGCAGCGGACCGGGACAGGGGGCCAGGGAGCAGTACTTC. The entire variable domain, with the rest obtained from reference TRBV9 and TRBJ2-7, is as follows: DSGVTQTPKHLITATGQRVTLRCSPRSGDLSVYWYQQSLDQGLQFLIQYYNGEERAKGNILERFSAQQFPDLHSELNLSSLELGDSALYFCASSGPGQGAREQYFGPGTRLTVT.

The rearrangement uses TRBV4-3 and TRBJ2-2, with D maybe TRBD2 (7 bases). CDR1 is LGHNA, CDR2 YSLEER, per germline. The V end lost 0 bases, the J end lost 3 bases, and 14 bases lay between the germline ends. The CDR3 totals 17 residues. The CDR3 coding sequence is TGCGCCAGCAGCCAAGAGGGGGGGGGCCGTTACACCGGGGAGCTGTTTTTT. Translation gives CASSQEGGGRYTGELFF.

V and J are TRBV10-1 and TRBJ2-1, with TRBD1 as a possible D gene (6 bases). Germline-derived CDR1 and CDR2 are WNHNN and SYGVQD (reference sequence). V lost 5 bases and J 5 bases, leaving 10 bases between the germline ends. CDR3 size: 13 residues. DNA for the CDR3: TGCGCCAGCAGTACGGGGACAAACAATGAGCAGTTCTTC. It specifies CASSTGTNNEQFF.